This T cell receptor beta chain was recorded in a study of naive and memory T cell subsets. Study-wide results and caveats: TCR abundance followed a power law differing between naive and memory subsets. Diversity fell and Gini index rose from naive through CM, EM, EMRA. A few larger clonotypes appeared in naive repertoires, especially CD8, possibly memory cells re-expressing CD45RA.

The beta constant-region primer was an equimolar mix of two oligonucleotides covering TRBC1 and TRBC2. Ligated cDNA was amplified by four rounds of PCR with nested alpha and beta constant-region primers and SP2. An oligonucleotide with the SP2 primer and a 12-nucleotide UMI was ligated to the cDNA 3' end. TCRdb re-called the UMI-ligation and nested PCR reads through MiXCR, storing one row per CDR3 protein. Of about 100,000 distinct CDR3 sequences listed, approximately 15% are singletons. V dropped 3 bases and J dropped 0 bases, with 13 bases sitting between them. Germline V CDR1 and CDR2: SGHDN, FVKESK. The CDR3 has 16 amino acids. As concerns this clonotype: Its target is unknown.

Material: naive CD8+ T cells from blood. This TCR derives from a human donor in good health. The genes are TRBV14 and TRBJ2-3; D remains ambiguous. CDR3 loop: CASSHAETMSTDTQYF. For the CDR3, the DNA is TGTGCCAGCAGCCATGCTGAGACGATGAGCACAGATACGCAGTATTTT. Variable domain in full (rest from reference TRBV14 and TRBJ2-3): EAGVTQFPSHSVIEKGQTVTLRCDPISGHDNLYWYRRVMGKEIKFLLHFVKESKQDESGMPNNRFLAERTGGTYSTLKVQPAELEDSGVYFCASSHAETMSTDTQYFGPGTRLTVL.